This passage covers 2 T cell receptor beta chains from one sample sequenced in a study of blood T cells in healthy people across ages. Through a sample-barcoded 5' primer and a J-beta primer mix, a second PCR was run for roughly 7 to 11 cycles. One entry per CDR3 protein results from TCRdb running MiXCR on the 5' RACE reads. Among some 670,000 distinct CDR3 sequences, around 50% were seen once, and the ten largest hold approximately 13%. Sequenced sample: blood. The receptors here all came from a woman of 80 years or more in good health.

Here the CDR3 reads CASSLDWTGRPYGYTF. The DNA for the CDR3 is TGTGCCAGCAGCTTAGATTGGACAGGGAGACCCTATGGCTACACCTTC. This chain links TRBV7-2 with TRBJ1-2; TRBD1 matches at 8 bases. The V segment lost 1 base and the J segment 4 bases; nucleotides outside the gene matches: 8. This CDR3 contains 16 residues. Germline CDR1 SGHTA, CDR2 FQGNSA.

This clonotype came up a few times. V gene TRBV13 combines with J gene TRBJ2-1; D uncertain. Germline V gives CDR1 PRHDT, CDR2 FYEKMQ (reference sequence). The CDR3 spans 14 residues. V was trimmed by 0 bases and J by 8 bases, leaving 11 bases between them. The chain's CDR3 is CASSLGQRADEQFF. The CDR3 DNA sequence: TGTGCCAGCAGCTTAGGTCAGCGTGCGGATGAGCAGTTCTTC. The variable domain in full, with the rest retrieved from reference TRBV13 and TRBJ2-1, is AAGVIQSPRHLIKEKRETATLKCYPIPRHDTVYWYQQGPGQDPQFLISFYEKMQSDKGSIPDRFSAQQFSDYHSELNMSSLELGDSALYFCASSLGQRADEQFFGPGTRLTVL.